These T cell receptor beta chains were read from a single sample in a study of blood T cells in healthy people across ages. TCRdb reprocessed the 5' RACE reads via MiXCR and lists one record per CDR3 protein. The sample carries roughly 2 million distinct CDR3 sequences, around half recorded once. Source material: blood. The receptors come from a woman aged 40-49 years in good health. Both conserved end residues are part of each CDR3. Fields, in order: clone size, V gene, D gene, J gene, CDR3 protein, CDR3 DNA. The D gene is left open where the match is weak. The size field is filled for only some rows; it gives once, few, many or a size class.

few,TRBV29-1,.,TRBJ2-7,CSGGDGKRREYF,TGCAGCGGGGGGGACGGAAAGAGACGAGAGTACTTC
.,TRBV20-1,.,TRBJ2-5,CSARRTPQETQYF,TGCAGTGCTAGGAGGACTCCCCAAGAGACCCAGTACTTC
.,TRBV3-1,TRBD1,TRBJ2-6,CASSQDVGQGAAGANVLTF,TGTGCCAGCAGCCAAGATGTAGGACAGGGGGCGGCTGGGGCCAACGTCCTGACTTTC
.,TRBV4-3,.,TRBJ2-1,CASSQGLGGDRYNEQFF,TGCGCCAGCAGCCAAGGGTTGGGGGGTGATCGGTACAATGAGCAGTTCTTC
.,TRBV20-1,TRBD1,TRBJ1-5,CSARGGQGYGQPQHF,TGCAGTGCTAGAGGGGGACAGGGATATGGTCAGCCCCAGCATTTT
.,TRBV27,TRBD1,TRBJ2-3,CASSFDRVHTDTQYF,TGTGCCAGCAGTTTCGACAGGGTCCACACAGATACGCAGTATTTT
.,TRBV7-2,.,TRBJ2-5,CASSLTTLQETQYF,TGTGCCAGCAGCTTAACAACACTCCAAGAGACCCAGTACTTC
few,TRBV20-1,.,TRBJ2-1,CSATSNIRRFF,TGCAGTGCTACATCTAATATTCGTCGGTTCTTC
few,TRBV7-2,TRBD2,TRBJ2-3,CASSSGLAGNTQYF,TGTGCCAGCAGCTCGGGACTAGCGGGGAATACGCAGTATTTT
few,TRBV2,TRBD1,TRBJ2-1,CASVRDRYNEQFF,TGTGCCAGCGTCCGGGACAGATACAATGAGCAGTTCTTC
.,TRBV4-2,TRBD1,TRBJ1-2,CASSQPDRVGYGYTF,TGTGCCAGCAGCCAACCAGACAGGGTAGGCTATGGCTACACCTTC
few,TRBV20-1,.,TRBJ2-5,CSANDYTKETQYF,TGCAGTGCTAATGACTACACGAAAGAGACCCAGTACTTC
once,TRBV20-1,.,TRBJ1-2,CSARALSYGYTF,TGCAGTGCTAGAGCGCTCAGCTATGGCTACACCTTC
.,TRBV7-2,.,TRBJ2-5,CASSLAFRSGRYQETQYF,TGTGCCAGCAGCTTAGCGTTCCGATCGGGGAGATACCAAGAGACCCAGTACTTC
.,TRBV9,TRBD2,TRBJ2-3,CASSVEGRGGTDTQYF,TGTGCCAGCAGCGTAGAAGGGCGGGGGGGCACAGATACGCAGTATTTT
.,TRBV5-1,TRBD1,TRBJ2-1,CASSIKFGTGGNEQFF,TGCGCCAGCAGCATAAAGTTTGGGACAGGGGGTAATGAGCAGTTCTTC
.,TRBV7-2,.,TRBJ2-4,CASSLRIKNIQYF,TGTGCCAGCAGCCTACGGATAAAAAACATTCAGTACTTC
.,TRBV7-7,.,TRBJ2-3,CASSLEGSPGSTDTQYF,TGTGCTAGCAGCTTAGAGGGCTCACCCGGTAGCACAGATACGCAGTATTTT
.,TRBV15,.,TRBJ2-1,CATNDYKYSFNEQFF,TGTGCCACCAACGACTACAAGTACTCCTTCAATGAGCAGTTCTTC
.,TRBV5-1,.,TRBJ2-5,CASRYTQETQYF,TGCGCCAGCAGGTATACCCAAGAGACCCAGTACTTC
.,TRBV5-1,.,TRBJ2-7,CASSLAGPEQYF,TGCGCCAGCAGCTTGGCTGGCCCCGAGCAGTACTTC
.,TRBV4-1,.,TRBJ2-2,CASSHSQGNTGELFF,TGCGCCAGCAGCCATTCGCAGGGCAACACCGGGGAGCTGTTTTTT
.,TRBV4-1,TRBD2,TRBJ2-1,CASSQDGGGPRLMDF,TGCGCCAGCAGCCAAGATGGCGGGGGGCCGAGGTTGATGGACTTC
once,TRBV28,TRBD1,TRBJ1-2,CASSLLGTGGRFYRYTF,TGTGCCAGCAGTTTACTTGGGACAGGGGGGAGGTTCTATCGCTACACCTTC
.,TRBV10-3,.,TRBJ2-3,CAISDPQVDTQYF,TGTGCCATCAGTGACCCCCAAGTAGATACGCAGTATTTT
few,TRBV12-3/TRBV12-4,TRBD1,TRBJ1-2,CASSPGQGRTGYTF,TGTGCCAGCAGTCCGGGACAGGGGCGTACTGGCTACACCTTC
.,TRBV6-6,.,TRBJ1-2,CASVGLTYGYTF,TGTGCCAGCGTAGGGCTGACCTATGGCTACACCTTC
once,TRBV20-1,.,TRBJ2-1,CSARDLSGSYDGQFF,TGCAGTGCTAGAGATCTGTCGGGAAGCTACGATGGGCAGTTCTTC
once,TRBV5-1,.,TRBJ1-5,CASSEGRTGQPQHF,TGCGCCAGCAGCGAGGGACGGACGGGGCAGCCCCAGCATTTT
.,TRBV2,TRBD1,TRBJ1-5,CASRGQGGGYQPQHF,TGTGCCAGCAGGGGACAGGGGGGAGGATATCAGCCCCAGCATTTT
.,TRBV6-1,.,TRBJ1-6,CASSEKGSSYNSPLHF,TGTGCCAGCAGTGAAAAGGGAAGCTCCTATAATTCACCCCTCCACTTT
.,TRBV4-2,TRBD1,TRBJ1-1,CASSQVGQLLSTEAFF,TGTGCCAGCAGCCAGGTGGGACAGTTACTCTCCACTGAAGCTTTCTTT
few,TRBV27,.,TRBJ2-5,CASNEDPGLSGTQYF,TGTGCCAGCAATGAGGACCCGGGTTTATCGGGGACCCAGTACTTC
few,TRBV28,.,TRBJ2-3,CASSLRDAKDTQYF,TGTGCCAGCAGTCTCCGGGATGCCAAAGATACGCAGTATTTT
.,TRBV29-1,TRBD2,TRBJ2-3,CSVGGGVVADTQYF,TGCAGCGTTGGCGGGGGGGTTGTAGCAGATACGCAGTATTTT
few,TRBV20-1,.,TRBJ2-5,CSSNAGGEVTQYF,TGCAGTTCAAATGCGGGCGGGGAAGTGACCCAGTACTTC
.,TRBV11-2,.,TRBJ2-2,CASSPGVWASGELFF,TGTGCCAGCAGCCCGGGAGTGTGGGCCTCCGGGGAGCTGTTTTTT
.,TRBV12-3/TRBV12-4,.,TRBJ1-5,CASSLGGPAQPQHF,TGTGCCAGCAGCCTCGGGGGGCCGGCTCAGCCTCAGCATTTT
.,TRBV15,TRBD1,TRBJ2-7,CATSRGLDRAYEQYF,TGTGCCACCAGCAGAGGGCTAGACAGGGCCTACGAGCAGTACTTC
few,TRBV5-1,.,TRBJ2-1,CASSLDGVGEQFF,TGCGCCAGCAGCTTGGATGGGGTAGGGGAGCAGTTCTTC
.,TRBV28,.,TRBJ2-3,CASSLQVATQYF,TGTGCCAGCAGTTTACAGGTGGCTACGCAGTATTTT
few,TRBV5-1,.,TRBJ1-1,CASSLAVGATEAFF,TGCGCCAGCAGCTTGGCGGTGGGAGCCACTGAAGCTTTCTTT
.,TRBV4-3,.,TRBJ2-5,CASSQGAQGEETQYF,TGCGCCAGCAGCCAAGGAGCTCAAGGGGAAGAGACCCAGTACTTC
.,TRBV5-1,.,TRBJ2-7,CASSPPVGRDYEQYF,TGCGCCAGCAGCCCCCCCGTCGGCAGAGACTACGAGCAGTACTTC
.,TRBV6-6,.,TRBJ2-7,CASSYSRRGDYEQYF,TGTGCCAGCAGTTACTCGAGGAGGGGCGACTACGAGCAGTACTTC
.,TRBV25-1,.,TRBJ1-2,CASSLRDGNYGYTF,TGTGCCAGCAGTCTCCGGGACGGCAACTATGGCTACACCTTC
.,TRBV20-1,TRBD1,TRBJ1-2,CSASVQGANYGYTF,TGCAGTGCTAGTGTACAGGGGGCTAACTATGGCTACACCTTC
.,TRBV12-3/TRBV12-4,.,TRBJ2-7,CASSLIGNYNEQYF,TGTGCCAGCAGTTTAATTGGCAATTACAATGAGCAGTACTTC
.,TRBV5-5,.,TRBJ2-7,CASSWEWAGEQYF,TGTGCCAGCAGTTGGGAGTGGGCGGGGGAGCAGTACTTC
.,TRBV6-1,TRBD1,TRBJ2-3,CASSEAGTGVRTQYF,TGTGCCAGCAGTGAAGCCGGGACAGGAGTCAGAACGCAGTATTTT